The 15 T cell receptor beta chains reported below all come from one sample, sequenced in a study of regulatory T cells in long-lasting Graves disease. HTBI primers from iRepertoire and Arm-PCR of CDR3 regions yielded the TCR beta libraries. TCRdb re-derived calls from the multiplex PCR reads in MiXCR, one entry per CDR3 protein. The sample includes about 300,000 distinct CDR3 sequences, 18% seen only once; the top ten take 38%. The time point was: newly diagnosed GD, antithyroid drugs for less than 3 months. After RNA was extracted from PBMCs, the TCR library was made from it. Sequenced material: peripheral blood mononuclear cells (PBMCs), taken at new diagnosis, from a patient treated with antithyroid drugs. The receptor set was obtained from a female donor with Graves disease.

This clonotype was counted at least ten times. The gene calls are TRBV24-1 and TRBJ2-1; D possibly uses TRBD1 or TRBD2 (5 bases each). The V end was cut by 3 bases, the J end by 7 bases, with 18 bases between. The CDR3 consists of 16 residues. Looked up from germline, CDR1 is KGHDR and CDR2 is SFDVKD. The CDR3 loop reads CATSDPGLARGNEQFF. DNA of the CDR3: TGTGCCACCAGTGATCCTGGCCTAGCTAGGGGAAATGAGCAGTTCTTC.

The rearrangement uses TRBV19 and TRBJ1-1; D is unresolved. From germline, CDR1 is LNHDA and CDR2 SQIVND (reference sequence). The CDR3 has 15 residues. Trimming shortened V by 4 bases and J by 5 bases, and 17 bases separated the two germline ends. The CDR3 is CASSTPELPPTEAFF. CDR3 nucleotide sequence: TGTGCCAGTAGTACTCCAGAGTTACCTCCTACTGAAGCTTTCTTT.

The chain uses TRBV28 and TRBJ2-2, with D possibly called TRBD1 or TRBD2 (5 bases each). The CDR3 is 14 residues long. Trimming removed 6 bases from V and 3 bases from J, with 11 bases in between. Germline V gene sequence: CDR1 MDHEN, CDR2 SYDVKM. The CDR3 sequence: CASRSGTYTGELFF. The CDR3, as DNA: TGTGCCAGCAGGTCCGGGACGTACACCGGGGAGCTGTTTTTT. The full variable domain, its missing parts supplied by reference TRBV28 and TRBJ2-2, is DVKVTQSSRYLVKRTGEKVFLECVQDMDHENMFWYRQDPGLGLRLIYFSYDVKMKEKGDIPEGYSVSREKKERFSLILESASTNQTSMYLCASRSGTYTGELFFGEGSRLTVL.

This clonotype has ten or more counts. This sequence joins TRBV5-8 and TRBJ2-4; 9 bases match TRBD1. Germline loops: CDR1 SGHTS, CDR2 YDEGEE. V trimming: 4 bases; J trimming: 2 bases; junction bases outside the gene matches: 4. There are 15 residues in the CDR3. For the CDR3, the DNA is TGTGCCAGCAGCCGGGACAGGGAAACCAAAAACATTCAGTACTTC. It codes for CASSRDRETKNIQYF. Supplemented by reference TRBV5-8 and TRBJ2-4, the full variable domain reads EAGVTQSPTHLIKTRGQQATLRCSPISGHTSVYWYQQALGLGLQFLLWYDEGEERNRGNFPPRFSGRQFPNYSSELNVNALELEDSALYLCASSRDRETKNIQYFGAGTRLSVL.

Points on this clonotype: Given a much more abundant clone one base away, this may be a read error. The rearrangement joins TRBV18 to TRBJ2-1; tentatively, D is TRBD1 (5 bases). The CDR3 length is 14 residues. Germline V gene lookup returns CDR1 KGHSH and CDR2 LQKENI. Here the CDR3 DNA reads TGTCCCAGCTCACCATTGCGTCAGGGCAATGAGCAGTTCTTC. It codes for CPSSPLRQGNEQFF. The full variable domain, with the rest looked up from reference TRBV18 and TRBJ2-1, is NAGVMQNPRHLVRRRGQEARLRCSPMKGHSHVYWYRQLPEEGLKFMVYLQKENIIDESGMPKERFSAEFPKEGPSILRIQQVVRGDSAAYFCPSSPLRQGNEQFFGPGTRLTVL.

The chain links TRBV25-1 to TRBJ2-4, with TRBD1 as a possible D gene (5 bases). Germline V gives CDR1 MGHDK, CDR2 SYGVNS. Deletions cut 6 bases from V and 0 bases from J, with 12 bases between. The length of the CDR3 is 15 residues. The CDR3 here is CASRAGSVAKNIQYF. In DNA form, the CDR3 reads TGTGCCAGCAGGGCAGGGTCTGTAGCCAAAAACATTCAGTACTTC.

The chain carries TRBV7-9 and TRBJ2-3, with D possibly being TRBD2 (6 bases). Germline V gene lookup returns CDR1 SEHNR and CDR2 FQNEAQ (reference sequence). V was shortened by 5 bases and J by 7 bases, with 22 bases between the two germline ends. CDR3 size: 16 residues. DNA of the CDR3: TGTGCCAGCAGCAACCGGGACTTGGGTTCTTTCCATACGCAGTATTTT. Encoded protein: CASSNRDLGSFHTQYF.

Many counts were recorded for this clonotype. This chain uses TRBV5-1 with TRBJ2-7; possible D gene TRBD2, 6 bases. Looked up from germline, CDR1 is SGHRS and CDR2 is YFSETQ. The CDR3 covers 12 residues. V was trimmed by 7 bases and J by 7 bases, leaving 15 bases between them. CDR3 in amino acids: CASAGIGREQYF. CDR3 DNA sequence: TGCGCCAGCGCGGGGATTGGTCGGGAGCAGTACTTC.

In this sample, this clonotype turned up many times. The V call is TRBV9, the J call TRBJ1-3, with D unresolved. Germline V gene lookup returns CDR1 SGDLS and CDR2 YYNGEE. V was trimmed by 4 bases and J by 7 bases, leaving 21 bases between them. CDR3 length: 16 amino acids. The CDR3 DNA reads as TGTGCCAGCAGCCCGCCCGCCGATTGGTTGGAGAACACCATATATTTT. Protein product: CASSPPADWLENTIYF.

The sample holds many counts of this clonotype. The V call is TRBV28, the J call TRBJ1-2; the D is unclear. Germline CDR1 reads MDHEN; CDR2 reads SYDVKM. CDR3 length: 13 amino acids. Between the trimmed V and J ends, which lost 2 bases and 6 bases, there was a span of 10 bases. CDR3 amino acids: CASSLPGPNGYTF. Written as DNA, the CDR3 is TGTGCCAGCAGTTTACCGGGTCCTAATGGCTACACCTTC.

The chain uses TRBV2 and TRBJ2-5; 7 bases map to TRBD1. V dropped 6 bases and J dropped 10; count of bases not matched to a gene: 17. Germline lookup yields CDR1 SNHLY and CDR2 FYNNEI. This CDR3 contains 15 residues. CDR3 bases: TGTGCCAGCAGCTACCCGGGACAGATCACCCGGGACCAGTACTTC. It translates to CASSYPGQITRDQYF.

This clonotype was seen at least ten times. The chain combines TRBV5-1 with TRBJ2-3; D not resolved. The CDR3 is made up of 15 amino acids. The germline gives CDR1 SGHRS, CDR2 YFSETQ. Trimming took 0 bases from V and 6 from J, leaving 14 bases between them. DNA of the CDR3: TGCGCCAGCAGCTTGGCCGGCCACGTATCGGATACGCAGTATTTT. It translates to CASSLAGHVSDTQYF.

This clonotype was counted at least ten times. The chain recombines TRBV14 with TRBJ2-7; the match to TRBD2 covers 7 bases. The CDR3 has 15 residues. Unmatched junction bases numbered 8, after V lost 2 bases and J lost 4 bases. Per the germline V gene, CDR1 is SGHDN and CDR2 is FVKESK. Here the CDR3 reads CASSQSWREIYEQYF. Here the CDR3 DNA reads TGTGCCAGCAGCCAAAGCTGGCGGGAGATATACGAGCAGTACTTC. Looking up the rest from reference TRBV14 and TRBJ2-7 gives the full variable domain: EAGVTQFPSHSVIEKGQTVTLRCDPISGHDNLYWYRRVMGKEIKFLLHFVKESKQDESGMPNNRFLAERTGGTYSTLKVQPAELEDSGVYFCASSQSWREIYEQYFGPGTRLTVT.

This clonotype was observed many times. The DNA of the CDR3 is TGTGCCTTCACGGACGGGGCCTCTAGCACAGATACGCAGTATTTT. This translates into CAFTDGASSTDTQYF. The rearrangement uses TRBV30 and TRBJ2-3, with D perhaps assigned TRBD1 or TRBD2 (5 bases each). The CDR3 length is 15 residues. The ends were cut back, 7 bases at V and 0 bases at J, with 17 bases in the middle. The germline CDR1 and CDR2 sequences are GTSNPN and SVGIG (reference sequence).

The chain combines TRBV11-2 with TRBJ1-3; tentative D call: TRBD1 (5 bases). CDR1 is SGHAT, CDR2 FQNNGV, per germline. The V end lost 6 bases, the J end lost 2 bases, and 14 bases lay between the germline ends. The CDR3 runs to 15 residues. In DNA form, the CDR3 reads TGTGCCAGCAGGTCCTTTTTGGGGGCTGGAAACACCATATATTTT. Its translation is CASRSFLGAGNTIYF.